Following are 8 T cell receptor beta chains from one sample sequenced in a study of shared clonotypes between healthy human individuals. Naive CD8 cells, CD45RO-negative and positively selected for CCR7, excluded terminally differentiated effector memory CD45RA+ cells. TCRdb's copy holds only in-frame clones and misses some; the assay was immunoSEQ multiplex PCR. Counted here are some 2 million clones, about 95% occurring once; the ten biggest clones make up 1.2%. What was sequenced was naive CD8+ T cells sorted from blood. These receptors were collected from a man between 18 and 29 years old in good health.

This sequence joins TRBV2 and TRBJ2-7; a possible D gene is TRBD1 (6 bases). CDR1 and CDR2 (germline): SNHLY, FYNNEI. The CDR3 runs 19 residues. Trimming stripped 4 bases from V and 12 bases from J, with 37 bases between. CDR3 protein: CASSAGSRIGSPDSLKSYF. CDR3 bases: TGTGCCAGCAGTGCGGGCTCTAGAATAGGGTCCCCGGACAGCCTCAAGTCGTACTTC.

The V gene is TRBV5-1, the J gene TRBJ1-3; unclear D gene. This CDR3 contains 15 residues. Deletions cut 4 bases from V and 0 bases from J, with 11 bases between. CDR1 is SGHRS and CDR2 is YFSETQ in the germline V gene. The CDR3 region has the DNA TGCGCCAGCAGCGATCATACGTCCTCTGGAAACACCATATATTTT. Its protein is CASSDHTSSGNTIYF.

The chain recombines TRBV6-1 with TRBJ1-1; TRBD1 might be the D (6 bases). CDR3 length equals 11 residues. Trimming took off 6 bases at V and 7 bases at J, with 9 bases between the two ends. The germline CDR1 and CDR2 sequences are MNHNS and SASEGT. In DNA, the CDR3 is TGTGCCAGCAGCCAGGGGAATGAAGCTTTCTTT. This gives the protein CASSQGNEAFF.

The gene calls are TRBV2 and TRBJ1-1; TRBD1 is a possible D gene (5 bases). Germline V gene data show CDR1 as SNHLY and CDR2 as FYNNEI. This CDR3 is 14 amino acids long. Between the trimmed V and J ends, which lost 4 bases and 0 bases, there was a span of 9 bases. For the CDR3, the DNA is TGTGCCAGCAGTGGACAGAGAATGAACACTGAAGCTTTCTTT. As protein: CASSGQRMNTEAFF.

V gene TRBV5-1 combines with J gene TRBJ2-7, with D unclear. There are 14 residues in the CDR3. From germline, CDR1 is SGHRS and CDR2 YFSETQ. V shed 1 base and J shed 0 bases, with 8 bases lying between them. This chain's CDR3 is CASSLRQFSYEQYF. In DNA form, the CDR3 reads TGCGCCAGCAGCTTGCGACAATTCTCCTACGAGCAGTACTTC.

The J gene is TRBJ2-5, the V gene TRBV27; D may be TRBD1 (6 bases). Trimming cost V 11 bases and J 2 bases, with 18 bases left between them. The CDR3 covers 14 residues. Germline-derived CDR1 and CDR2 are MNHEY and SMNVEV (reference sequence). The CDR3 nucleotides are TGTGCCGGGCCCTCGGGACACGTGCAAGAGACCCAGTACTTC. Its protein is CAGPSGHVQETQYF.

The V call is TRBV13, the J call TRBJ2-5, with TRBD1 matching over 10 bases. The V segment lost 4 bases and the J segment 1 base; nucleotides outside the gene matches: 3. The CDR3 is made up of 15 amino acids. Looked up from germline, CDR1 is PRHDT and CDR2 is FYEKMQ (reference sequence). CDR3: CASSSGQGFQETQYF. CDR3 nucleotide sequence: TGTGCCAGCAGCTCGGGACAGGGGTTCCAAGAGACCCAGTACTTC.

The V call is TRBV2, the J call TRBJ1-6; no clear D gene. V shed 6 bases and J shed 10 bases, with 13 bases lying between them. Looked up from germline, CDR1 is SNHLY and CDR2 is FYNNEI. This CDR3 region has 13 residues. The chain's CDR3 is CASSLITGSPLHF. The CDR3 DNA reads TGTGCCAGCAGCCTCATTACGGGATCACCCCTCCACTTT.